Given below is one T cell receptor beta chain in context. The junction does not match germline at one end; this may be a read error. The record originates from a study of control samples from healthy donors and cancer patients. Germline-derived CDR1 and CDR2 are MDHEN and SYDVKM. The CDR3 length is 14 residues. TCRdb keeps only in-frame clones here, not all; method: immunoSEQ multiplex PCR. The table shows approximately 140,000 clones, with approximately 89% occurring only once. The sequence was obtained from a man aged 50 to 59 with head and neck cancer. The chain joins TRBV28 to TRBJ2-1, with 10 nucleotides matching TRBD1. The sample comprised PBMCs. DNA of the CDR3: TGTGCCGGCAGTTCCGGGACAGGGGACGATGAGCAGTTCTTC. Translation gives CAGSSGTGDDEQFF. The full variable domain, completed using reference TRBV28 and TRBJ2-1, is DVKVTQSSRYLVKRTGEKVFLECVQDMDHENMFWYRQDPGLGLRLIYFSYDVKMKEKGDIPEGYSVSREKKERFSLILESASTNQTSMYLCAGSSGTGDDEQFFGPGTRLTVL.